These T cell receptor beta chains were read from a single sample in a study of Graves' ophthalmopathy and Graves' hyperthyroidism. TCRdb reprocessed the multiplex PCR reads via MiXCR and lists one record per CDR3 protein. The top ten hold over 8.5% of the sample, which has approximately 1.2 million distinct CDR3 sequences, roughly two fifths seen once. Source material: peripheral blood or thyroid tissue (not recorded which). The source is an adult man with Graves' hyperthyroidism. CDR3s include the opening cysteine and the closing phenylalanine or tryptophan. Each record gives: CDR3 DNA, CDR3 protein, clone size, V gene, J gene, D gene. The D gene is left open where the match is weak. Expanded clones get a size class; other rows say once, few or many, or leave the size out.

TGTGCCAGCAGCCCGCAAGTGACGGGGACTGGAAACACCATATATTTT	CASSPQVTGTGNTIYF	-	TRBV9	TRBJ1-3	-
TGTGCCAGCAGTTCAGTTACAGGGTCTATGAACACTGAAGCTTTCTTT	CASSSVTGSMNTEAFF	-	TRBV12-3/TRBV12-4	TRBJ1-1	-
TGTGCCAGCAGCGTAGCGACTGGACGGGGGAGTGGCTACACCTTC	CASSVATGRGSGYTF	many	TRBV9	TRBJ1-2	-
TGTGCCACCAGCAGACAGGGGACGGGAACTGAAGCTTTCTTT	CATSRQGTGTEAFF	many	TRBV15	TRBJ1-1	-
TGCGCCAGCAGCCCGTGGACAGGGGAGTACCAAGAGACCCAGTACTTC	CASSPWTGEYQETQYF	once	TRBV7-9	TRBJ2-5	TRBD1
TGCAGCGGGCTCAGGGAGGGCAATCAGCCCCAGCATTTT	CSGLREGNQPQHF	-	TRBV29-1	TRBJ1-5	-
TGTGCCAGCACCCCGTGGACAGGGTTAGGCTATGGCTACACCTTC	CASTPWTGLGYGYTF	few	TRBV7-9	TRBJ1-2	TRBD1
TGCGCCAGCAGCTTGGGTCTGAACACTAAAGCTTTCTTT	CASSLGLNTKAFF	-	TRBV7-2	TRBJ1-1	-
TGCAGCGTTGATTACCCAGGCACCCAATACGAGCAGTACTTC	CSVDYPGTQYEQYF	-	TRBV29-1	TRBJ2-7	-
TGTGCCAGTAGCCCCCCTGGACAGGGGCGTAGCAATCAGCCCCAGCATTTT	CASSPPGQGRSNQPQHF	many	TRBV19	TRBJ1-5	TRBD1
TGCAGTGCTAGCCCTAGCGGACCTGGAGAGACCCAGTACTTC	CSASPSGPGETQYF	many	TRBV20-1	TRBJ2-5	TRBD2
TGTGCCAGCAGTGAGAGTGGAGTACAGAACAGGAATCAGCCCCAGCATTTT	CASSESGVQNRNQPQHF	many	TRBV25-1	TRBJ1-5	-
TGCAGCGTTGAAGAGAACAGAAGAGGTGGAGAGACCCAGTACTTC	CSVEENRRGGETQYF	many	TRBV29-1	TRBJ2-5	-
TGTGCCAGCAGTTACAACCATCAGCCCCAGCATTTT	CASSYNHQPQHF	-	TRBV6-2/TRBV6-3	TRBJ1-5	-
TGCGCCAGCAGCTTGGATGACAGGAGCCCCTATGGCTACACCTTC	CASSLDDRSPYGYTF	many	TRBV5-1	TRBJ1-2	-
TGCAGTGCCCAGCCCTGGTCTTATAATTCACCCCTCCACTTT	CSAQPWSYNSPLHF	many	TRBV20-1	TRBJ1-6	-
TGTGCCAGCAGTGAAGCCAGGGAGGGTTGGAATTCACCCCTCCACTTT	CASSEAREGWNSPLHF	-	TRBV25-1	TRBJ1-6	-
TGCGCCAGCAGCTTGTGGCAGACAGAGAACACTGAAGCTTTCTTT	CASSLWQTENTEAFF	many	TRBV5-1	TRBJ1-1	-
TGTGCCAGCAGCACCCGACAGGGACTAAAGACCCAGTACTTC	CASSTRQGLKTQYF	many	TRBV5-8	TRBJ2-5	-
TGTGCCAGCAGTGAAGCAAAGACAGAAGGCTACACCTTC	CASSEAKTEGYTF	-	TRBV6-5	TRBJ1-2	-
TGTGCCAGCAGCTCCTATTTCGAGCAGTACTTC	CASSSYFEQYF	few	TRBV11-2	TRBJ2-7	-
TGTGCCAGCAGCTCCCCGGAGGGGGACGGTGAAAAACTGTTTTTT	CASSSPEGDGEKLFF	-	TRBV7-9	TRBJ1-4	-
TGTGCCAGCAGCTTAAGACCAGCGGGGGGAGAGACCCAGTACTTC	CASSLRPAGGETQYF	-	TRBV7-3	TRBJ2-5	TRBD2
TGCAGCATTACAGGGTACGGCACTGAAGCTTTCTTT	CSITGYGTEAFF	-	TRBV29-1	TRBJ1-1	-
TGTGCCAGCGGGGGACAGGGGAGGCTTTCACCCCTCCACTTT	CASGGQGRLSPLHF	many	TRBV25-1	TRBJ1-6	TRBD1
TGTGCCAGCAGCTTGGACTACGTTGGAAACACCATATATTTT	CASSLDYVGNTIYF	-	TRBV7-6	TRBJ1-3	-
TGTGCCAGCAGCTTAGTCCGGAATGTGAACACTGAAGCTTTCTTT	CASSLVRNVNTEAFF	many	TRBV7-2	TRBJ1-1	-
TGTGCCTGGAAGCATCACACCGGGGAGCTGTTTTTT	CAWKHHTGELFF	-	TRBV30	TRBJ2-2	-
TGTGCCAGCACTGGACGGACGGTTAACTATGGCTACACCTTC	CASTGRTVNYGYTF	many	TRBV12-3/TRBV12-4	TRBJ1-2	-
TGTGCCATCAGCCTCTCCCCTACAGGGGAGTACACTGAAGCTTTCTTT	CAISLSPTGEYTEAFF	once	TRBV10-3	TRBJ1-1	TRBD1
TGTGCCAGCAGTTACTCTGACAGTCCCAACTATGGCTACACCTTC	CASSYSDSPNYGYTF	-	TRBV10-3	TRBJ1-2	-
TGTGCCATCAGTGAGCCGGGGACACTTGGAAACACCATATATTTT	CAISEPGTLGNTIYF	many	TRBV10-3	TRBJ1-3	-
TGTGCCATCAGTACAGGGGGCGCTCGGAGGGAGACCCAGTACTTC	CAISTGGARRETQYF	-	TRBV10-3	TRBJ2-5	TRBD1
TGTGCCAGCACCCACCGACGGGATTCACCCCTCCACTTT	CASTHRRDSPLHF	-	TRBV3-1	TRBJ1-6	-
TGTGCCATCAGTGCCGGTCCAGTTCGACCCCTCCACTTT	CAISAGPVRPLHF	once	TRBV10-3	TRBJ1-6	-
TGTGCCAGTAGTATAGACCTCGCTGGCAATCAGCCCCAGCATTTT	CASSIDLAGNQPQHF	few	TRBV19	TRBJ1-5	-
TGTGCCAGCAGTAAGAGACTGTCCTCCTACAATGAGCAGTTCTTC	CASSKRLSSYNEQFF	-	TRBV6-4	TRBJ2-1	-
TGCAGTGCTAACCAGCGGACTCAAGAGACCCAGTACTTC	CSANQRTQETQYF	-	TRBV20-1	TRBJ2-5	-
TGCAGTGCTAGGGAACACGGTAACTCTGGGGACAACGTCCTGACTTTC	CSAREHGNSGDNVLTF	-	TRBV20-1	TRBJ2-6	-
TGTGCCAGCAGCTTAGCCCCACAGGGCAATTCACCCCTCCACTTT	CASSLAPQGNSPLHF	many	TRBV7-9	TRBJ1-6	-
TGCAACGTGGGGACTACCTACGAGCAGTACTTC	CNVGTTYEQYF	-	TRBV29-1	TRBJ2-7	TRBD2
TGCGCCAGCAGCCAGACAGGGGGGGCGGCTGAAGCTTTCTTT	CASSQTGGAAEAFF	few	TRBV4-3	TRBJ1-1	TRBD1
TGTGCCAGTAGTAGAACCCCGGGACAGGGCCCTCTCAATGAGCAGTTCTTC	CASSRTPGQGPLNEQFF	few	TRBV19	TRBJ2-1	TRBD1
TGTGCTAGAGATCAGGGACGAACATATGGCTACACCTTC	CARDQGRTYGYTF	-	TRBV25-1	TRBJ1-2	-
TGTGCCGGCAGCGGGAAGACAGGGGGCACCGGGGAGCTGTTTTTT	CAGSGKTGGTGELFF	-	TRBV25-1	TRBJ2-2	TRBD1
TGCAGCGTTGAAGAACGGCGAGAGACCCAGTACTTC	CSVEERRETQYF	many	TRBV29-1	TRBJ2-5	-
TGTGCCACCAGCAGAGATACCAGGGGTGACTATGGCTACACCTTC	CATSRDTRGDYGYTF	once	TRBV15	TRBJ1-2	-
TGTGCCAGCAGCTTAGATAGGACCCAGTACTTC	CASSLDRTQYF	many	TRBV7-2	TRBJ2-5	-
TGCGCCAGCAGCTCGACAGGGCCCCCCTCCTACGAGCAGTACTTC	CASSSTGPPSYEQYF	-	TRBV5-1	TRBJ2-7	TRBD1
TGCAGCGTTGAAGTCGTGTGGGGGCTAGCGGGTGAGACAGATACGCAGTATTTT	CSVEVVWGLAGETDTQYF	-	TRBV29-1	TRBJ2-3	TRBD2
TGTGCCACCAGTGACCCGGGACAGAGCTCCTACGAGCAGTACTTC	CATSDPGQSSYEQYF	many	TRBV24-1	TRBJ2-7	TRBD1
TGTGCCAGCACTGAAGCGGGGGCGGGGAGCCGCCAAGAGACCCAGTACTTC	CASTEAGAGSRQETQYF	-	TRBV2	TRBJ2-5	TRBD2
TGTGCCAGCAGTCCGAGGGGGCCCCACGTCTTC	CASSPRGPHVF	few	TRBV2	TRBJ2-7	TRBD1